This is a list of T cell receptor beta chains from one sample in a study of cytomegalovirus exposure and HLA in healthy donors. Libraries were prepared by immunoSEQ multiplex PCR; TCRdb keeps only in-frame clonotypes and omits some of them. The sample shows approximately 300,000 clones, about 80% of them seen only once. Material: PBMCs. Receptor source: a girl aged 2 to 9 in good health and CMV-seronegative. Each CDR3 is given with its conserved first and last residue. A D gene is named only where the DNA matches it firmly. Clone size is stated in some rows and not others, as once, few, many or a class when expanded.

NA	TRBD1	TRBV7-4	TRBJ1-1	CASSPGTGIPGGTEAFF	TGTGCCAGCAGCCCCGGGACAGGGATACCAGGGGGGACTGAAGCTTTCTTT
NA	TRBD2	TRBV18	TRBJ2-1	CASSPQTSGQRGNEQFF	TGTGCCAGCTCACCACAAACTAGCGGCCAGCGGGGGAATGAGCAGTTCTTC
NA	TRBD2	TRBV28	TRBJ2-5	CASSSLTSGRERETQYF	TGTGCCAGCAGCTCCCTTACTAGCGGGAGGGAGAGGGAGACCCAGTACTTC
NA	TRBD1	TRBV7-2	TRBJ2-7	CASSLGTGLSYEQYF	TGTGCCAGCAGCTTAGGGACAGGGCTCTCCTACGAGCAGTACTTC
NA	TRBD1	TRBV29-1	TRBJ1-1	CSVRDRGSLNTEAFF	TGCAGCGTTAGGGACAGGGGGTCCCTGAACACTGAAGCTTTCTTT
NA	NA	TRBV6-6	TRBJ2-4	CASSYSWRVAKNIQYF	TGTGCCAGCAGTTACTCTTGGAGGGTAGCCAAAAACATTCAGTACTTC
NA	TRBD1	TRBV19	TRBJ1-2	CASSSGTDPANYGYTF	TGTGCCAGTAGCTCAGGGACAGACCCAGCTAACTATGGCTACACCTTC
NA	TRBD2	TRBV6-1	TRBJ2-7	CANPGLDHFEQYF	TGTGCCAACCCGGGACTAGACCATTTCGAGCAGTACTTC
few	NA	TRBV7-9	TRBJ2-5	CASSSTRETQYF	TGTGCCAGCAGCTCAACTAGAGAGACCCAGTACTTC
NA	NA	TRBV7-9	TRBJ1-2	CASSLEGDGYTF	TGTGCCAGCAGCTTAGAGGGAGATGGCTACACCTTC
NA	TRBD1	TRBV27	TRBJ1-4	CASSDTGTGGIEKLFF	TGTGCCAGCAGTGACACCGGGACAGGGGGCATCGAAAAACTGTTTTTT
NA	NA	TRBV6-1	TRBJ1-3	CASTRTAFSGNTIYF	TGTGCCAGCACCAGGACAGCTTTCTCTGGAAACACCATATATTTT
NA	TRBD1	TRBV9	TRBJ2-3	CASSDQRQGASTDTQYF	TGTGCCAGCAGCGACCAGAGACAGGGGGCTAGCACAGATACGCAGTATTTT
NA	NA	TRBV13	TRBJ1-5	CASTPGGLPQPQHF	TGTGCCAGCACCCCGGGGGGGCTCCCTCAGCCCCAGCATTTT
few	TRBD2	TRBV6-5	TRBJ2-1	CASSPSGRGEQFF	TGTGCCAGCAGTCCTAGCGGGAGGGGTGAGCAGTTCTTC
once	TRBD2	TRBV27	TRBJ2-7	CASQLAGGSYEQYF	TGTGCCAGCCAGCTAGCGGGAGGATCCTACGAGCAGTACTTC
NA	NA	TRBV11-2	TRBJ1-2	CASSTPDSRGPYGYTF	TGTGCCAGCAGCACTCCGGACAGCCGAGGTCCCTATGGCTACACCTTC
NA	TRBD2	TRBV6-1	TRBJ2-7	CASSTSGGVFEQYF	TGTGCCAGCAGCACTAGCGGGGGGGTGTTCGAGCAGTACTTC
NA	TRBD2	TRBV6-1	TRBJ2-7	CASSGVRGARDSSYEQYF	TGTGCCAGCAGTGGGGTGCGGGGGGCTAGGGACTCATCCTACGAGCAGTACTTC
NA	NA	TRBV18	TRBJ2-7	CASSPPSGAYEQYF	TGTGCCAGCTCACCACCCTCGGGGGCCTACGAGCAGTACTTC
few	NA	TRBV5-6	TRBJ2-3	CASSLVNRATQYF	TGTGCCAGCAGCTTGGTTAACAGGGCTACGCAGTATTTT
once	NA	TRBV14	TRBJ2-7	CASSQTLGAGDEQYF	TGTGCCAGCAGCCAAACGTTGGGGGCCGGGGACGAGCAGTACTTC
NA	TRBD1	TRBV18	TRBJ2-7	CASSPKGAAVTYEQYF	TGTGCCAGCTCACCAAAGGGGGCAGCCGTTACCTACGAGCAGTACTTC
once	NA	TRBV5-1	TRBJ1-4	CASSFANEKLFF	TGCGCCAGCAGCTTCGCTAATGAAAAACTGTTTTTT
NA	TRBD2	TRBV6-5	TRBJ2-5	CASSSLAGRTKTQYF	TGTGCCAGCAGTTCGCTAGCGGGGAGAACCAAGACCCAGTACTTC
NA	TRBD2	TRBV28	TRBJ2-3	CASRLAGGTDTQYF	TGTGCCAGCAGACTAGCGGGGGGCACAGATACGCAGTATTTT
NA	NA	TRBV9	TRBJ2-1	CASSVGGTYNEQFF	TGTGCCAGCAGCGTGGGGGGTACCTACAATGAGCAGTTCTTC
once	NA	TRBV18	TRBJ2-3	CASSPHRPPVWDTQYF	TGTGCCAGCTCACCACACAGGCCACCGGTTTGGGATACGCAGTATTTT
once	NA	TRBV30	TRBJ2-7	CAWETGPNYEQYF	TGTGCCTGGGAGACAGGACCAAACTACGAGCAGTACTTC
NA	TRBD1	TRBV10-3	TRBJ2-7	CAIRGTGDRYEQYF	TGTGCCATCCGCGGGACAGGGGACCGCTACGAGCAGTACTTC
NA	TRBD1	TRBV13	TRBJ1-2	CASSPWTGGTYGYTF	TGTGCCAGCAGCCCTTGGACAGGGGGCACCTATGGCTACACCTTC
NA	TRBD1	TRBV5-1	TRBJ1-1	CASSSEGARTEAFF	TGCGCCAGCAGCTCTGAGGGGGCGCGAACTGAAGCTTTCTTT
NA	NA	TRBV2	TRBJ1-4	CASSEARRGWALTTNEKLFF	TGTGCCAGCAGTGAAGCTAGGAGGGGTTGGGCACTAACAACTAATGAAAAACTGTTTTTT
NA	TRBD2	TRBV10-1	TRBJ2-2	CASSECPREGTGELFF	TGCGCCAGCAGTGAGTGCCCAAGGGAGGGGACCGGGGAGCTGTTTTTT
NA	NA	TRBV7-2	TRBJ1-5	CASSNDSPGDSNQPQHF	TGTGCCAGCAGCAACGACTCCCCAGGGGATAGCAATCAGCCCCAGCATTTT
NA	TRBD1	TRBV7-2	TRBJ1-5	CASSWEEPGQKNQPQHF	TGTGCCAGCAGCTGGGAAGAACCGGGACAGAAGAATCAGCCCCAGCATTTT
NA	TRBD1	TRBV25-1	TRBJ1-1	CASSQTGPLNTEAFF	TGTGCCAGCAGTCAGACAGGGCCCTTGAACACTGAAGCTTTCTTT
few	TRBD1	TRBV2	TRBJ2-7	CASWGDRVGYEQYF	TGTGCCAGCTGGGGGGACAGGGTAGGCTACGAGCAGTACTTC
NA	NA	TRBV6-1	TRBJ2-6	CASLRQVFGANVLTF	TGTGCCAGCTTAAGACAGGTCTTTGGGGCCAACGTCCTGACTTTC
NA	TRBD2	TRBV18	TRBJ2-7	CASSPRGGGEQYF	TGTGCCAGCTCCCCTCGCGGGGGGGGCGAGCAGTACTTC
NA	TRBD1	TRBV29-1	TRBJ1-1	CSVATGGTEAFF	TGCAGCGTCGCGACAGGGGGCACTGAAGCTTTCTTT
NA	TRBD1	TRBV28	TRBJ1-4	CASSPGTVTNEKLFF	TGTGCCAGCAGTCCCGGGACAGTGACTAATGAAAAACTGTTTTTT
NA	NA	TRBV28	TRBJ2-7	CASSPVGAVVAYEQYF	TGTGCCAGCAGTCCCGTTGGGGCCGTAGTGGCCTACGAGCAGTACTTC
NA	TRBD2	TRBV19	TRBJ2-1	CASSKLWVAGGARSYNEQFF	TGTGCCAGTAGTAAACTTTGGGTAGCGGGAGGGGCTCGCTCCTACAATGAGCAGTTCTTC
NA	TRBD1	TRBV6-9	TRBJ1-6	CATLLGQAGSPLHF	TGTGCCACCCTTCTAGGACAGGCAGGTTCACCCCTCCACTTT
once	NA	TRBV9	TRBJ2-1	CASGGPSSYNEQFF	TGTGCCAGCGGGGGCCCCAGCTCCTACAATGAGCAGTTCTTC
few	NA	TRBV7-9	TRBJ2-3	CASSLSGTDTQYF	TGTGCCAGCAGCTTATCGGGCACAGATACGCAGTATTTT
once	NA	TRBV6-1	TRBJ2-7	CASSESTLRRVYEQYF	TGTGCCAGCAGTGAATCAACCCTTCGTCGGGTCTACGAGCAGTACTTC
once	NA	TRBV30	TRBJ1-5	CAWSQRYNQPQHF	TGTGCCTGGAGCCAGAGGTACAATCAGCCCCAGCATTTT
NA	TRBD1	TRBV7-9	TRBJ1-2	CSSSPGQVGYYGYTF	TGTTCCAGCAGCCCCGGACAGGTGGGATACTATGGCTACACCTTC
NA	TRBD1	TRBV25-1	TRBJ2-3	CASSTRGQYTDTQYF	TGTGCCAGCAGTACCCGGGGACAGTACACAGATACGCAGTATTTT
NA	TRBD2	TRBV30	TRBJ2-1	CAWNPGGRTHNEQFF	TGTGCCTGGAACCCCGGCGGGAGAACCCACAATGAGCAGTTCTTC
NA	NA	TRBV6-6	TRBJ2-3	CASSYSSVHTQYF	TGTGCCAGCAGTTACTCTTCCGTCCATACGCAGTATTTT
NA	NA	TRBV27	TRBJ1-2	CASSLQGFTNYGYTF	TGTGCCAGCAGTTTACAGGGGTTCACTAACTATGGCTACACCTTC
NA	NA	TRBV7-9	TRBJ2-5	CASSLAGGQETQYF	TGTGCCAGCAGCTTAGCGGGGGGCCAAGAGACCCAGTACTTC
once	NA	TRBV14	TRBJ1-2	CASSPGRDYGYTF	TGTGCCAGCAGCCCTGGGCGGGACTATGGCTACACCTTC
NA	NA	TRBV29-1	TRBJ1-5	CSVEATGGQPQHF	TGCAGCGTTGAGGCGACAGGAGGTCAGCCCCAGCATTTT
NA	TRBD1	TRBV5-4	TRBJ1-2	CASLSGGSNYGYTF	TGTGCCAGTCTATCAGGGGGCAGCAACTATGGCTACACCTTC
NA	NA	TRBV9	TRBJ2-7	CASSVQGSYEQYF	TGTGCCAGCAGCGTTCAGGGTTCCTACGAGCAGTACTTC
once	NA	TRBV29-1	TRBJ1-2	CSVDPLYSTGGYTF	TGCAGCGTTGATCCCCTATACTCTACCGGTGGCTACACCTTC